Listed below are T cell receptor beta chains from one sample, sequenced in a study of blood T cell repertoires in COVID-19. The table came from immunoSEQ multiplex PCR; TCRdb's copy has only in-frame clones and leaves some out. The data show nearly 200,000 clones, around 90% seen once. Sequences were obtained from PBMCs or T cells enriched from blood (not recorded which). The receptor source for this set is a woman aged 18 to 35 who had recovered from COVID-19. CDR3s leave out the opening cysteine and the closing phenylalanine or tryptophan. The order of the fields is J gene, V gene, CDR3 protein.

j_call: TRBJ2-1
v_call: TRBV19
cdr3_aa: ASSFNRDRGEQF

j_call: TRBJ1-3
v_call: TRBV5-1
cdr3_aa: ASSASGSRSGNTIY

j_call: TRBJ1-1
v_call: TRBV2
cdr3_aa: ASSEQPVTHGGTPEAF

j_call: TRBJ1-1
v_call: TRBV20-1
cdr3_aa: SASQRGTTEAF

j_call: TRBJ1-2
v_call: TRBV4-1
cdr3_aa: ASSQDPLGGYGYT

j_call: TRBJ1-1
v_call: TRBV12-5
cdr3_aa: ASGSPHGMGADTEAF

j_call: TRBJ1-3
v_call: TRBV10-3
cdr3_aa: AISESGGSGNTIY

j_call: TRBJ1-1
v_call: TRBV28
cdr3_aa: ASRGQGNTEAF

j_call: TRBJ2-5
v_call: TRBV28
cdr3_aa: ASSLAGRGAETQY

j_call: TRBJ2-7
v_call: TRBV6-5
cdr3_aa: ASMANSYEQY

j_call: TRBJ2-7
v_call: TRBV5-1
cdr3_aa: ASSLNRLSSYEQY

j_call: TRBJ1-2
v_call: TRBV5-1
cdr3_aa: ASSRQSGQMGGYT

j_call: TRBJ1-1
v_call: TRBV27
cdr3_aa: ASSLWGTDMNTEAF

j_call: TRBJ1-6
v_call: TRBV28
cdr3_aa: ASSGGQGYNSPLH

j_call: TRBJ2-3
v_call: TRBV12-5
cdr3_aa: ASGLGGGGSTDTQY

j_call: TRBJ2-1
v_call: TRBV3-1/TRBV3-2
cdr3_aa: ASSQGGTTLPPGLYNEQF

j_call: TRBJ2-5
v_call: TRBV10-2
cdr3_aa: ASSDTGTLGETQY

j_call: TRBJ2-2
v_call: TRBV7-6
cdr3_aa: ASSLNRPTGELF

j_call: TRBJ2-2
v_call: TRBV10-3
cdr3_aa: AISESPDRYTGELF

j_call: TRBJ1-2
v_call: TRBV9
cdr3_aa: ASSHGQNYGYT

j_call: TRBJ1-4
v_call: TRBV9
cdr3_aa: ASSGQGLNEKLF

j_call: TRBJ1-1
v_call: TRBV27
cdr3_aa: ASSLGGGNTEAF

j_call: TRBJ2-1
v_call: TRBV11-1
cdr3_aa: ASSLDLAGGNNEQF